The 18 T cell receptor beta chains presented below share a single source sample, sequenced in a study of blood T cell repertoires in COVID-19. Data came from immunoSEQ multiplex PCR; TCRdb stores just in-frame clones and leaves some out. The repertoire holds more than 65,000 clones, with 65% to 90% as singletons. The specimen was peripheral blood. These receptors all stem from a man aged 25 to 40 with COVID-19, enrolled during active disease.

The rearrangement joins TRBV14 to TRBJ2-3; 13 nucleotides match TRBD2. The V gene end was trimmed by 4 bases and the J gene end by 7 bases; junction bases not matched to a gene: 5. The CDR3 runs 15 residues. Germline values: CDR1 SGHDN, CDR2 FVKESK. CDR3 coding DNA: TGTGCCAGCAGCCCTGGACTAGCGGGAGTCTATACGCAGTATTTT. It encodes CASSPGLAGVYTQYF. The complete variable domain, with remaining parts taken from reference TRBV14 and TRBJ2-3, reads EAGVTQFPSHSVIEKGQTVTLRCDPISGHDNLYWYRRVMGKEIKFLLHFVKESKQDESGMPNNRFLAERTGGTYSTLKVQPAELEDSGVYFCASSPGLAGVYTQYFGPGTRLTVL.

The chain uses TRBV7-2 and TRBJ2-5; no definite D call. V was pared by 3 bases and J by 3 bases, with 2 bases between. Per the germline V gene, CDR1 is SGHTA and CDR2 is FQGNSA. This CDR3 is 11 amino acids long. In DNA form, the CDR3 reads TGTGCCAGCAGCTTTAAAGAGACCCAGTACTTC. This gives the protein CASSFKETQYF.

This clone was seen only once. The rearrangement joins TRBV5-1 to TRBJ2-2, with TRBD2 identical over 8 bases. The CDR3 totals 16 residues. Germline V gives CDR1 SGHRS, CDR2 YFSETQ. After removal of 6 bases from V and 4 bases from J, the junction contained 11 bases not matched to a gene. Here the CDR3 reads CASTGLAGISTGELFF. The CDR3 nucleotides read TGCGCCAGCACTGGATTAGCGGGAATTAGCACCGGGGAGCTGTTTTTT.

This chain links TRBV3-1 (or the pseudogene TRBV3-2) with TRBJ2-2; 9 bases are shared with TRBD1. V lost 4 bases, J lost 4 bases, and 4 bases stayed unmatched. Germline V lookup: CDR1 LGHDT, CDR2 YNNKEL (reference sequence). The CDR3 extends over 15 amino acids. The CDR3 nucleotides read TGTGCCAGCAGCCTACAGGGGGCGGGCACCGGGGAGCTGTTTTTT. It is translated as CASSLQGAGTGELFF.

The J gene is TRBJ2-7, the V gene TRBV5-1, with 9 bases aligning to TRBD1. Germline CDR1 is SGHRS and CDR2 is YFSETQ. The CDR3 has 13 residues. J was trimmed by 3 bases and V by 4 bases; bases with no gene match: 2. The CDR3 region is CASSRTGDYEQYF. The DNA of the CDR3 is TGCGCCAGCAGCCGGACAGGGGACTACGAGCAGTACTTC.

This clone came up once. The rearrangement joins TRBV28 to TRBJ2-3; the D gene is possibly TRBD2 (6 bases). Germline loops: CDR1 MDHEN, CDR2 SYDVKM. CDR3 length: 17 amino acids. Trimming took off 4 bases at V and 0 bases at J, with 17 bases between the two ends. Here the CDR3 DNA reads TGTGCCAGCAGTTCGGGGAGGCACCTTTCTAGCACAGATACGCAGTATTTT. Its translation: CASSSGRHLSSTDTQYF.

J is TRBJ1-6 and V is TRBV28, with no clear D. Germline V gene data show CDR1 as MDHEN and CDR2 as SYDVKM. The CDR3 covers 12 residues. The ends were cut back, 5 bases at V and 9 bases at J, with 8 bases in the middle. The chain's CDR3 is CASSPSPSPLHF. The CDR3 DNA is TGTGCCAGCAGTCCGTCCCCTTCACCCCTCCACTTT.

This chain connects TRBV5-5 to TRBJ1-5, with D uncertain. This CDR3 has 15 residues. V shed 4 bases and J shed 0 bases, with 11 bases lying between them. Germline-derived CDR1 and CDR2 are SGHKS and YYEKEE (reference sequence). CDR3 protein: CASSRGSNSNQPQHF. Written as DNA, the CDR3 is TGTGCCAGCAGCCGCGGCAGTAATAGCAATCAGCCCCAGCATTTT.

This rearrangement joins TRBV7-2 to TRBJ1-2; possibly TRBD1 for D (5 bases). Germline V gene lookup returns CDR1 SGHTA and CDR2 FQGNSA. V was cut by 6 bases and J by 8 bases, with 13 bases left in between. There are 12 residues in the CDR3. As DNA, the CDR3 is TGTGCCAGCAGTCCGGACGGGGGAGGCTACACCTTC. It translates to CASSPDGGGYTF.

This chain links TRBV5-1 with TRBJ1-4; D possibly corresponds to TRBD1 (5 bases). CDR1 SGHRS and CDR2 YFSETQ come from the germline V gene. The CDR3 sequence is 15 residues long. The ends were cut back, 7 bases at V and 7 bases at J, with 20 bases in the middle. The CDR3 loop reads CASQLGVRVGEKLFF. Written as DNA, the CDR3 is TGCGCCAGCCAGCTTGGGGTCAGGGTTGGTGAAAAACTGTTTTTT.

The chain combines TRBV29-1 with TRBJ1-1; tentative D call: TRBD1 (5 bases). V gave up 4 bases and J gave up 0 bases, with 9 bases separating them. The V gene's germline CDR1 is SQVTM and CDR2 ANQGSEA. The CDR3 consists of 13 residues. CDR3 residues: CSVAWGVNTEAFF. For the CDR3, the DNA is TGCAGCGTTGCTTGGGGGGTGAACACTGAAGCTTTCTTT.

This clone was picked up one time. The chain recombines TRBV28 with TRBJ1-1, with 7 bases aligning to TRBD1. This CDR3 region has 14 residues. Unmatched junction bases numbered 8, after V lost 4 bases and J lost 6 bases. Germline V CDR1 and CDR2: MDHEN, SYDVKM. CDR3 loop: CASSSDRLNPEAFF. As DNA, the CDR3 is TGTGCCAGCAGTTCGGACAGGTTAAACCCTGAAGCTTTCTTT.

The CDR3 protein is CASSLRQGQNSPLHF. Here the CDR3 DNA reads TGTGCCAGCAGCCTAAGACAGGGCCAAAATTCACCCCTCCACTTT. The chain couples TRBV7-6 to TRBJ1-6; TRBD1 agrees at 7 bases. The germline V gene encodes CDR1 SGHVS and CDR2 FNYEAQ. This CDR3 region has 15 residues. V shed 5 bases and J 7 bases; nucleotides not matched to a gene: 8.

This clone was seen a handful of times. This chain uses TRBV5-1 with TRBJ2-7; 15 nucleotides align to TRBD2. The CDR3 has 18 residues. Unmatched junction bases numbered 5, after V lost 1 base and J lost 0 bases. Germline values: CDR1 SGHRS, CDR2 YFSETQ. CDR3 in DNA: TGCGCCAGCAGCTTGCGGGGACTAGCGGGAGGAAACTCCTACGAGCAGTACTTC. Translated: CASSLRGLAGGNSYEQYF. Filled out from reference TRBV5-1 and TRBJ2-7, the complete variable domain reads KAGVTQTPRYLIKTRGQQVTLSCSPISGHRSVSWYQQTPGQGLQFLFEYFSETQRNKGNFPGRFSGRQFSNSRSEMNVSTLELGDSALYLCASSLRGLAGGNSYEQYFGPGTRLTVT.

The V gene is TRBV19, the J gene TRBJ1-3, with D perhaps matching TRBD1 (6 bases). This CDR3 is 16 amino acids long. V was shortened by 7 bases and J by 2 bases, with 18 bases between the two germline ends. Germline CDR1 reads LNHDA; CDR2 reads SQIVND (reference sequence). The CDR3 sequence is CASKTQDRSAGNTIYF. The CDR3, as DNA: TGTGCCAGTAAAACCCAAGACAGGTCGGCTGGAAACACCATATATTTT.

The chain links TRBV28 to TRBJ2-3, with a tentative D call TRBD2 (6 bases). The CDR3 has 14 amino acids. Trimming pared 6 bases from V and 2 bases from J, leaving 12 bases between. CDR1 MDHEN and CDR2 SYDVKM come from the germline V gene. CDR3 region: CASRRLGATDTQYF. The CDR3 nucleotides are TGTGCCAGCAGAAGACTAGGGGCCACAGATACGCAGTATTTT.

The J gene is TRBJ2-5, the V gene TRBV5-5; the match to TRBD1 covers 9 bases. The CDR3 covers 15 residues. Trimming took 3 bases from V and 4 from J; bases not matched to a gene: 7. Germline V gene sequence: CDR1 SGHKS, CDR2 YYEKEE (reference sequence). The CDR3 nucleotides are TGTGCCAGCAGCTCCAGGGACAGGGATTCAGAGACCCAGTACTTC. Residues: CASSSRDRDSETQYF.

This clone was recorded once. This sequence joins TRBV7-2 and TRBJ2-3, with D possibly matching TRBD1 (5 bases). Trimming removed 5 bases at V and 6 bases at J, with 15 bases between. The CDR3 has 14 residues. The germline V gene has CDR1 SGHTA and CDR2 FQGNSA. CDR3 DNA: TGTGCCAGCAGCCCCGGGTCTGCAGGGGATACGCAGTATTTT. Residues: CASSPGSAGDTQYF.